The 16 T cell receptor beta chains presented below share a single source sample, sequenced in a study of response to subunit inactivated influenza vaccine. MiXCR, run by TCRdb on the RT-PCR reads, gives a single entry per CDR3 protein. This sample yields 700,000 to 900,000 distinct CDR3 sequences, of which approximately 21% are seen a single time; roughly 10% belongs to the top ten. Sequencing used PBMCs from blood, obtained more than 4 days after vaccination. The receptor source for this set is a man in his fifties or sixties who received an inactivated influenza vaccine.

This clonotype was detected a few times. This chain uses TRBV9 with TRBJ2-7, with 8 positions matching TRBD1. Trimming cost V 0 bases and J 3 bases; bases outside gene matches: 5. CDR1 and CDR2 from the germline V gene are SGDLS and YYNGEE. This CDR3 contains 15 residues. As DNA, the CDR3 is TGTGCCAGCAGCGTAGACCCGACAGGGGTCTACGAGCAGTACTTC. This translates into CASSVDPTGVYEQYF. The full variable domain, in which reference TRBV9 and TRBJ2-7 provide the parts outside the CDR3, is DSGVTQTPKHLITATGQRVTLRCSPRSGDLSVYWYQQSLDQGLQFLIQYYNGEERAKGNILERFSAQQFPDLHSELNLSSLELGDSALYFCASSVDPTGVYEQYFGPGTRLTVT.

This clonotype occurred once. V usage is TRBV30 and J usage is TRBJ2-7, with D unclear. CDR1 and CDR2 (germline): GTSNPN, SVGIG (reference sequence). This CDR3 has 13 residues. Trimming left V 4 bases short and J 11 bases short, with 21 bases between. CDR3 amino acids: CAWTPVDGVRKYF. The CDR3 DNA sequence: TGTGCCTGGACCCCCGTGGATGGGGTGAGGAAGTACTTC.

This clonotype showed up just a few times. This chain links TRBV10-3 with TRBJ1-2, with 7 bases fitting TRBD1. The V gene's germline CDR1 is ENHRY and CDR2 SYGVKD. The CDR3 covers 13 residues. V lost 3 bases and J lost 8; bases outside the gene matches: 6. The CDR3, as DNA: TGTGCCATCAGTGAAACAGGGGCGTGGGGCTACACCTTC. Encoded protein: CAISETGAWGYTF.

A few counts support this clonotype. The V call is TRBV20-1, the J call TRBJ2-3, with TRBD2 identical over 9 bases. This CDR3 has 16 residues. Germline CDR1 reads DFQATT; CDR2 reads SNEGSKA (reference sequence). Trimming removed 5 bases from V and 5 bases from J; junction bases left unmatched: 14. The DNA of the CDR3 is TGCAGTGCTGGGGCAATCGTAGCGGGGGCCGAAGATACGCAGTATTTT. Translation gives CSAGAIVAGAEDTQYF.

This clonotype was picked up a small number of times. J is TRBJ2-7 and V is TRBV11-2; TRBD2 matches at 9 bases. Germline lookup yields CDR1 SGHAT and CDR2 FQNNGV. The CDR3 length is 15 residues. Trimming removed 2 bases from V and 2 bases from J; junction bases left unmatched: 4. The CDR3 sequence is CASSLTGGGAYEQYF. CDR3 sequence (DNA): TGTGCCAGCAGCTTAACTGGCGGGGGGGCCTACGAGCAGTACTTC.

This clonotype was found a few times. The genes are TRBV7-8 and TRBJ2-7; D tentatively reads TRBD1 or TRBD2 (5 bases each). Trimming removed 1 base from V and 2 bases from J, with 12 bases in between. This CDR3 spans 15 amino acids. Germline CDR1 is SGHVS and CDR2 is FQNEAQ. CDR3 DNA sequence: TGTGCCAGCAGCTTAGAATCGGGACGCACCTACGAGCAGTACTTC. Protein sequence: CASSLESGRTYEQYF.

This clonotype turned up a few times. The V call is TRBV7-8, the J call TRBJ2-5; D may be TRBD1 (5 bases). Germline lookup yields CDR1 SGHVS and CDR2 FQNEAQ. Deletions cut 1 base from V and 7 bases from J, with 13 bases between. The CDR3 consists of 14 residues. Written as DNA, the CDR3 is TGTGCCAGCAGCTTAGAAGGCCTGCAGGGGACCCAGTACTTC. As protein: CASSLEGLQGTQYF.

The chain uses TRBV30 and TRBJ2-1; TRBD1 aligns across 7 bases. Germline CDR1 is GTSNPN and CDR2 is SVGIG (reference sequence). The CDR3 is made up of 15 amino acids. CDR3 region: CAGMGYRDSNNEQFF. In DNA form, the CDR3 reads TGTGCTGGGATGGGGTACCGGGACAGCAACAATGAGCAGTTCTTC.

The rearrangement joins TRBV9 to TRBJ2-3; 8 nucleotides line up with TRBD2. CDR3 size: 15 residues. The V gene end was trimmed by 1 base and the J gene end by 5 bases; junction bases not matched to a gene: 6. Germline CDR1 reads SGDLS; CDR2 reads YYNGEE. In DNA, the CDR3 is TGTGCCAGCAGCGTAAAGGCGGGAGGAATAGATACGCAGTATTTT. Protein sequence: CASSVKAGGIDTQYF.

This clonotype was counted only a few times. V usage is TRBV20-1 and J usage is TRBJ1-4; D remains ambiguous. This CDR3 region has 14 residues. V shed 2 bases and J shed 6 bases, with 13 bases lying between them. Germline loops: CDR1 DFQATT, CDR2 SNEGSKA (reference sequence). The CDR3 region is CSARPDGRDEKLFF. The CDR3 nucleotides read TGCAGTGCTAGACCTGATGGCCGGGATGAAAAACTGTTTTTT.

This clonotype is a singleton in its sample. The CDR3 is CASSELAVISYNEQFF. The CDR3, as DNA: TGTGCCAGCAGTGAGCTAGCTGTGATCTCCTACAATGAGCAGTTCTTC. The genes are TRBV2 and TRBJ2-1; TRBD2 is a possible D gene (5 bases). Germline loops: CDR1 SNHLY, CDR2 FYNNEI. CDR3 length equals 16 residues. V shed 3 bases and J shed 0 bases, with 12 bases lying between them.

The chain combines TRBV20-1 with TRBJ2-1; 7 bases line up with TRBD2. The germline V gene has CDR1 DFQATT and CDR2 SNEGSKA (reference sequence). This CDR3 region has 14 residues. Unmatched junction bases numbered 5, after V lost 6 bases and J lost 0 bases. The CDR3 coding sequence is TGCAGTGCCCCCCAGCGGGGCTCCTACAATGAGCAGTTCTTC. This encodes CSAPQRGSYNEQFF.

This clonotype was picked up a small number of times. The chain combines TRBV7-2 with TRBJ2-3; 11 bases align to TRBD2. V was clipped by 4 bases and J by 5 bases; unmatched bases: 11. This CDR3 is 17 amino acids long. Germline assignment: CDR1 SGHTA and CDR2 FQGNSA. The CDR3 region has the DNA TGTGCCAGCAGCTCCAGACTAGCGGGAATAATGCGAGATACGCAGTATTTT. Residues: CASSSRLAGIMRDTQYF.

A few counts support this clonotype. The chain is built from TRBV12-3 or TRBV12-4 and TRBJ1-5; perhaps TRBD1 as D (5 bases). There are 14 residues in the CDR3. V lost 6 bases to trimming and J lost 5 bases, with 14 bases between them. CDR3 nucleotide sequence: TGTGCCAGCAGCCTTTTAGGGACGGATCAGCCCCAGCATTTT. As protein: CASSLLGTDQPQHF.

The chain combines TRBV30 with TRBJ1-5; D remains unclear. The CDR3 spans 16 residues. Looked up from germline, CDR1 is GTSNPN and CDR2 is SVGIG (reference sequence). Trimming shortened V by 2 bases and J by 2 bases, and 16 bases separated the two germline ends. The CDR3 region has the DNA TGTGCCTGGAGTAAGGGTTGGAGTTTCGGCAATCAGCCCCAGCATTTT. Amino acid sequence: CAWSKGWSFGNQPQHF. The entire variable domain, with the rest obtained from reference TRBV30 and TRBJ1-5, is as follows: SQTIHQWPATLVQPVGSPLSLECTVEGTSNPNLYWYRQAAGRGLQLLFYSVGIGQISSEVPQNLSASRPQDRQFILSSKKLLLSDSGFYLCAWSKGWSFGNQPQHFGDGTRLSIL.

This clonotype was observed a few times. The gene calls are TRBV20-1 and TRBJ2-3; D not certain. The CDR3 has 13 amino acids. V was trimmed by 7 bases and J by 0 bases, leaving 11 bases between them. Germline V gene data show CDR1 as DFQATT and CDR2 as SNEGSKA (reference sequence). The CDR3 bases are TGCAGTGTGGTAGCACCGAGCACAGATACGCAGTATTTT. Amino acids: CSVVAPSTDTQYF.